This entry concerns a single T cell receptor beta chain. These data come from a study of blood T cell repertoires in COVID-19. Whole-study context: COVID-19 samples collected from the United States, Italy and Spain covered acute and convalescent phases. T cells, B-cell-depleted T cells, or PBMCs provided the cDNA or gDNA that served as material.

In the source study's methods: Amplification of reference gene primers was used by the study to estimate nucleated cell counts. Only in-frame clones appear in the TCRdb table, and some are missing; sequencing was by immunoSEQ multiplex PCR. The D gene and trimming were derived from the DNA, and the V and J assignments and clone size from that table. The sample has about 69,000 clones, roughly three quarters seen once. Trimming stripped 3 bases from V and 0 bases from J, with 7 bases between. This CDR3 contains 14 residues. The germline V gene encodes CDR1 MNHNS and CDR2 SASEGT. Sequenced material: peripheral blood. The genes are TRBV6-1 and TRBJ2-3; D is undetermined. The clonotype was recovered from a man aged 55 to 69 with acute or convalescent COVID-19. The DNA for the CDR3 is TGTGCCAGCAGTGACCCAGGTAGCACAGATACGCAGTATTTT. It codes for CASSDPGSTDTQYF.